These T cell receptor beta chains were read from a single sample in a study of blood T cell repertoires in COVID-19. Profiling relied on immunoSEQ multiplex PCR, and the TCRdb table lists in-frame clones only, not all of them. The table shows more than 200,000 clones, with around 90% occurring only once. Sequenced input: PBMCs or T cells enriched from blood (not recorded which). These TCRs come from a young woman who had been exposed to COVID-19. Both conserved end residues are part of each CDR3. Fields, in order: CDR3 length, V gene, D gene, clone size, J gene, CDR3 DNA, CDR3 protein. The D gene is left open where the match is weak. The size entry is marked missing in some rows and otherwise reads once, few, many or a size class.

cdr3_length: 17
v_call: TRBV4-1
d_call: TRBD1
clone_size: .
j_call: TRBJ1-1
cdr3_nt: TGCGCCAGCAGCCAATTTCCGGGACAGGTATCGAACACTGAAGCTTTCTTT
cdr3_aa: CASSQFPGQVSNTEAFF

cdr3_length: 14
v_call: TRBV28
d_call: TRBD2
clone_size: few
j_call: TRBJ2-1
cdr3_nt: TGTGCCAGCAACCCTAGCGGGAGTATCCATGAGCAGTTCTTC
cdr3_aa: CASNPSGSIHEQFF

cdr3_length: 14
v_call: TRBV29-1
d_call: TRBD1
clone_size: .
j_call: TRBJ2-7
cdr3_nt: TGCAGCGTTGGGACAGGGGAATTAAACTACGAGCAGTACTTC
cdr3_aa: CSVGTGELNYEQYF

cdr3_length: 17
v_call: TRBV15
d_call: .
clone_size: .
j_call: TRBJ1-6
cdr3_nt: TGTGCCACCAGCAGCCACAGGGTATTCTCCTATAATTCACCCCTCCACTTT
cdr3_aa: CATSSHRVFSYNSPLHF

cdr3_length: 12
v_call: TRBV6-5
d_call: .
clone_size: .
j_call: TRBJ1-2
cdr3_nt: TGTGCCAGTGAGAAGTCTTACTATGGCTACACCTTC
cdr3_aa: CASEKSYYGYTF

cdr3_length: 15
v_call: TRBV28
d_call: .
clone_size: .
j_call: TRBJ2-1
cdr3_nt: TGTGCCAGCCTAGACCAATCCGCGGGGTCTAATGAGCAGTTCTTC
cdr3_aa: CASLDQSAGSNEQFF

cdr3_length: 16
v_call: TRBV7-3
d_call: TRBD2
clone_size: .
j_call: TRBJ2-1
cdr3_nt: TGTGCCAGCAGCTTAAAGGTCCCTAGCGGGAGCTATGAGCAGTTCTTC
cdr3_aa: CASSLKVPSGSYEQFF

cdr3_length: 15
v_call: TRBV7-9
d_call: .
clone_size: .
j_call: TRBJ1-1
cdr3_nt: TGTGCCAGCAGCCTCCCCATGGGGGGAAGGACTGAAGCTTTCTTT
cdr3_aa: CASSLPMGGRTEAFF

cdr3_length: 12
v_call: TRBV28
d_call: TRBD1
clone_size: .
j_call: TRBJ1-1
cdr3_nt: TGTGCCAGCAGTCCTGGGACAGGTGAAGCTTTCTTT
cdr3_aa: CASSPGTGEAFF

cdr3_length: 12
v_call: TRBV12-3/TRBV12-4
d_call: TRBD2
clone_size: .
j_call: TRBJ2-3
cdr3_nt: TGTGCCAGCAGGCGACTAGCGGGAGCGCAGTATTTT
cdr3_aa: CASRRLAGAQYF

cdr3_length: 15
v_call: TRBV10-3
d_call: TRBD1
clone_size: .
j_call: TRBJ2-1
cdr3_nt: TGTGCCATCAGTGAAGGGACAGGGGTTAACAATGAGCAGTTCTTC
cdr3_aa: CAISEGTGVNNEQFF

cdr3_length: 13
v_call: TRBV11-2
d_call: .
clone_size: .
j_call: TRBJ2-7
cdr3_nt: TGTGCCAGTATGGGGTCCTGGCGGGACGAGCAGTACTTC
cdr3_aa: CASMGSWRDEQYF

cdr3_length: 15
v_call: TRBV5-5
d_call: .
clone_size: .
j_call: TRBJ2-1
cdr3_nt: TGTGCCAGCAGCTTGGATAGCGGAAGCTACAATGAGCAGTTCTTC
cdr3_aa: CASSLDSGSYNEQFF

cdr3_length: 16
v_call: TRBV9
d_call: .
clone_size: .
j_call: TRBJ2-7
cdr3_nt: TGTGCCAGCAGCGTAGGTTTGGGACTGTCGTCCTACGAGCAGTACTTC
cdr3_aa: CASSVGLGLSSYEQYF

cdr3_length: 14
v_call: TRBV10-1
d_call: .
clone_size: .
j_call: TRBJ2-4
cdr3_nt: TGCGCCAGCAGTGAGTGGGGACAAGATGCCATTCAGTACTTC
cdr3_aa: CASSEWGQDAIQYF

cdr3_length: 16
v_call: TRBV19
d_call: TRBD1
clone_size: few
j_call: TRBJ2-7
cdr3_nt: TGTGCCAGTAGACAGAGCGGTCAGGGGGCTTCCTACGAGCAGTACTTC
cdr3_aa: CASRQSGQGASYEQYF

cdr3_length: 18
v_call: TRBV10-1
d_call: .
clone_size: .
j_call: TRBJ1-3
cdr3_nt: TGCGCCAGCATCGGGCAGGGCCCTCGTGCTGTCTCTGGAAACACCATATATTTT
cdr3_aa: CASIGQGPRAVSGNTIYF

cdr3_length: 17
v_call: TRBV11-2
d_call: TRBD2
clone_size: .
j_call: TRBJ2-5
cdr3_nt: TGTGCCAGCAGCTTAGACTCGGGACTAGCGGGAGAAGAGACCCAGTACTTC
cdr3_aa: CASSLDSGLAGEETQYF

cdr3_length: 15
v_call: TRBV6-5
d_call: .
clone_size: .
j_call: TRBJ1-2
cdr3_nt: TGTGCCAGCAGCGATCGTGGGACTCAGTCGTGGGGCTACACCTTC
cdr3_aa: CASSDRGTQSWGYTF

cdr3_length: 15
v_call: TRBV19
d_call: TRBD2
clone_size: .
j_call: TRBJ2-1
cdr3_nt: TGTGCCAGTAGTGTAGGTACTAGCGGGAGGAATGAGCAGTTCTTC
cdr3_aa: CASSVGTSGRNEQFF

cdr3_length: 15
v_call: TRBV6-5
d_call: .
clone_size: once
j_call: TRBJ1-2
cdr3_nt: TGTGCCAGCAGTTACTCCGGCAGGGCCTACTATGGCTACACCTTC
cdr3_aa: CASSYSGRAYYGYTF

cdr3_length: 13
v_call: TRBV6-4
d_call: TRBD1
clone_size: .
j_call: TRBJ1-1
cdr3_nt: TGTGCCAGCAGTGACCGGGACAGCACTGAAGCTTTCTTT
cdr3_aa: CASSDRDSTEAFF

cdr3_length: 17
v_call: TRBV10-3
d_call: TRBD1
clone_size: .
j_call: TRBJ2-2
cdr3_nt: TGTGCCATCAGTGCCGATCAGGGGGCCCCCAACACCGGGGAGCTGTTTTTT
cdr3_aa: CAISADQGAPNTGELFF

cdr3_length: 16
v_call: TRBV6-2/TRBV6-3
d_call: .
clone_size: once
j_call: TRBJ2-7
cdr3_nt: TGTGCCAGCAGCACCGGGAGAATTACGAACGGCTACGAGCAGTACTTC
cdr3_aa: CASSTGRITNGYEQYF

cdr3_length: 17
v_call: TRBV29-1
d_call: TRBD2
clone_size: .
j_call: TRBJ2-1
cdr3_nt: TGCAGCGTTGAGGCGAGTAGCGGGGCCAGCTCCTACAATGAGCAGTTCTTC
cdr3_aa: CSVEASSGASSYNEQFF

cdr3_length: 18
v_call: TRBV14
d_call: TRBD2
clone_size: once
j_call: TRBJ2-2
cdr3_nt: TGTGCCAGCAGCCAGCCCCCGGGACTAGCGGGATTTGTCGGGGAGCTGTTTTTT
cdr3_aa: CASSQPPGLAGFVGELFF

cdr3_length: 14
v_call: TRBV4-1
d_call: .
clone_size: .
j_call: TRBJ1-3
cdr3_nt: TGCGCCAGCAGCCCAGGGCCCACGGGAAACACCATATATTTT
cdr3_aa: CASSPGPTGNTIYF

cdr3_length: 16
v_call: TRBV28
d_call: TRBD2
clone_size: once
j_call: TRBJ2-3
cdr3_nt: TGTGCCAGCGACGGGACTAGCGGGAGTGGCGGCGATACGCAGTATTTT
cdr3_aa: CASDGTSGSGGDTQYF

cdr3_length: 14
v_call: TRBV7-9
d_call: TRBD1
clone_size: .
j_call: TRBJ2-2
cdr3_nt: TGTGCCAGCAGCCAAGGGACAGTAGGCGGGGAGCTGTTTTTT
cdr3_aa: CASSQGTVGGELFF

cdr3_length: 16
v_call: TRBV18
d_call: .
clone_size: .
j_call: TRBJ2-3
cdr3_nt: TGTGCCAGCTCACCACGCCGAGCGGGCCTCACAGATACGCAGTATTTT
cdr3_aa: CASSPRRAGLTDTQYF

cdr3_length: 15
v_call: TRBV11-2
d_call: .
clone_size: .
j_call: TRBJ1-6
cdr3_nt: TGTGCCAGCAGCGGCCTACAGGGACGGGATTCACCCCTCCACTTT
cdr3_aa: CASSGLQGRDSPLHF

cdr3_length: 15
v_call: TRBV6-5
d_call: TRBD1
clone_size: .
j_call: TRBJ1-2
cdr3_nt: TGTGCCAGCAGTACCCGGGACAGGGCTAGCTATGGCTACACCTTC
cdr3_aa: CASSTRDRASYGYTF

cdr3_length: 16
v_call: TRBV2
d_call: TRBD2
clone_size: .
j_call: TRBJ2-3
cdr3_nt: TGTGCCAGCAGTGAATTGAGGACTAGCGGCACAGATACGCAGTATTTT
cdr3_aa: CASSELRTSGTDTQYF

cdr3_length: 14
v_call: TRBV5-1
d_call: .
clone_size: .
j_call: TRBJ1-4
cdr3_nt: TGCGCCAGCAGCTTGCAGGGTCCTAATGAAAAACTGTTTTTT
cdr3_aa: CASSLQGPNEKLFF

cdr3_length: 17
v_call: TRBV11-3
d_call: .
clone_size: .
j_call: TRBJ2-3
cdr3_nt: TGTGCCAGCAGCCAAAGGGTGGGGGGTGCTAGCACAGATACGCAGTATTTT
cdr3_aa: CASSQRVGGASTDTQYF

cdr3_length: 15
v_call: TRBV3-1/TRBV3-2
d_call: .
clone_size: .
j_call: TRBJ1-6
cdr3_nt: TGTGCCAGCAGCCAAGTCTCAGGGAATAATTCACCCCTCCACTTT
cdr3_aa: CASSQVSGNNSPLHF

cdr3_length: 12
v_call: TRBV6-2/TRBV6-3
d_call: .
clone_size: .
j_call: TRBJ2-3
cdr3_nt: TGTGCCAGCAGTCCGGGTTTTTATACGCAGTATTTT
cdr3_aa: CASSPGFYTQYF

cdr3_length: 13
v_call: TRBV5-8
d_call: .
clone_size: .
j_call: TRBJ1-2
cdr3_nt: TGTGCCAGCAGCCGCCGGACAGAGATGAGTTACACCTTC
cdr3_aa: CASSRRTEMSYTF

cdr3_length: 13
v_call: TRBV28
d_call: TRBD1
clone_size: .
j_call: TRBJ1-4
cdr3_nt: TGTGCCAGCAGTTTGACGGACAGGAAAAAACTGTTTTTT
cdr3_aa: CASSLTDRKKLFF

cdr3_length: 15
v_call: TRBV7-8
d_call: .
clone_size: .
j_call: TRBJ2-1
cdr3_nt: TGTGCCAGCAGCTTAGACCAGGGCAGTCTCAATGAGCAGTTCTTC
cdr3_aa: CASSLDQGSLNEQFF

cdr3_length: 11
v_call: TRBV10-3
d_call: .
clone_size: once
j_call: TRBJ2-7
cdr3_nt: TGTGCCACCTCGGACACTTACGAGCAGTACTTC
cdr3_aa: CATSDTYEQYF

cdr3_length: 15
v_call: TRBV6-5
d_call: TRBD1
clone_size: few
j_call: TRBJ1-1
cdr3_nt: TGTGCCAGCAGCCCACAGGGGGGTATGAACACTGAAGCTTTCTTT
cdr3_aa: CASSPQGGMNTEAFF

cdr3_length: 17
v_call: TRBV4-1
d_call: TRBD2
clone_size: .
j_call: TRBJ2-3
cdr3_nt: TGCGCCAGCAGCCAAGAAGGGGTAGCGGGAGCAGAGATGAGACAGTATTTT
cdr3_aa: CASSQEGVAGAEMRQYF

cdr3_length: 15
v_call: TRBV27
d_call: TRBD1
clone_size: once
j_call: TRBJ1-5
cdr3_nt: TGTGCCAGCAGTGCCGCACAGGGGCCAAATCAGCCCCAGCATTTT
cdr3_aa: CASSAAQGPNQPQHF

cdr3_length: 11
v_call: TRBV11-2
d_call: .
clone_size: .
j_call: TRBJ1-3
cdr3_nt: TGTGCCAGCGCGTCTGGAAACACCATATATTTT
cdr3_aa: CASASGNTIYF

cdr3_length: 13
v_call: TRBV19
d_call: .
clone_size: .
j_call: TRBJ1-1
cdr3_nt: TGTGCCAGTAGTTCGAAAGGGGTCACTGAAGCTTTCTTT
cdr3_aa: CASSSKGVTEAFF

cdr3_length: 12
v_call: TRBV30
d_call: .
clone_size: .
j_call: TRBJ2-1
cdr3_nt: TGTGCCTGGAGTGTAGGCGGGTATGAGCAGTTCTTC
cdr3_aa: CAWSVGGYEQFF

cdr3_length: 17
v_call: TRBV4-1
d_call: TRBD2
clone_size: .
j_call: TRBJ2-1
cdr3_nt: TGCGCCAGCAGCCCAGATGGGACTAGCGGGGCCTACAATGAGCAGTTCTTC
cdr3_aa: CASSPDGTSGAYNEQFF

cdr3_length: 15
v_call: TRBV19
d_call: .
clone_size: .
j_call: TRBJ2-2
cdr3_nt: TGTGCCAGTAGCCCGACGGGCGGGAAATCCGGGGAGCTGTTTTTT
cdr3_aa: CASSPTGGKSGELFF

cdr3_length: 16
v_call: TRBV28
d_call: TRBD2
clone_size: .
j_call: TRBJ2-3
cdr3_nt: TGTGCCAGCAGTTTTGCTACTAGCGGGACGATAGATACGCAGTATTTT
cdr3_aa: CASSFATSGTIDTQYF

cdr3_length: 14
v_call: TRBV10-3
d_call: .
clone_size: .
j_call: TRBJ2-7
cdr3_nt: TGTGCCATCAGTGATCTGGACAGTCGCCACGAGCAGTACTTC
cdr3_aa: CAISDLDSRHEQYF

cdr3_length: 17
v_call: TRBV12-5
d_call: .
clone_size: .
j_call: TRBJ1-2
cdr3_nt: TGTGCTAGTGGTTTGTTGGTGGGGACAAACGAGGAAGGTGGCTACACCTTC
cdr3_aa: CASGLLVGTNEEGGYTF

cdr3_length: 15
v_call: TRBV13
d_call: TRBD1
clone_size: .
j_call: TRBJ2-5
cdr3_nt: TGTGCCAGCAGCCCGGACAGGGGGTACCAAGAGACCCAGTACTTC
cdr3_aa: CASSPDRGYQETQYF